This T cell receptor beta chain was documented in a study of blood T cell repertoires in COVID-19. About the research overall: PBMCs, B-cell-depleted T cells, or T cells provided the cDNA or gDNA that made up the material.

Germline assignment: CDR1 LNHDA and CDR2 SQIVND (reference sequence). V was clipped by 3 bases and J by 7 bases, with 13 bases between them. The CDR3 covers 14 residues. In the authors' methods: Amplification of reference gene primers was used by the study to estimate nucleated cell counts. Assay: immunoSEQ multiplex PCR; the TCRdb copy retains only in-frame clones and omits some. The V and J calls and clone size come from that table; D and trimming were worked out from the DNA. The sample consists of some 300,000 clones, more than 85% of them appearing once. The receptor's source is a woman aged 30 to 39 who had been exposed to COVID-19. The sequenced sample consisted of PBMCs or T cells enriched from blood (not recorded which). The genes are TRBV19 and TRBJ2-1, with a possible D match to TRBD1 (5 bases). The CDR3 sequence: CASSISRERNEQFF. In DNA, the CDR3 is TGTGCCAGTAGTATCTCCAGGGAACGGAATGAGCAGTTCTTC.